The rows below give T cell receptor beta chains drawn from one sample of a study of blood T cell repertoires in COVID-19. Here immunoSEQ multiplex PCR was the method, and the copy in TCRdb shows in-frame clones only, minus some. Of about 180,000 clones listed, approximately 88% are singletons. Material: peripheral blood. The receptors come from a woman aged 25 to 39 with acute or convalescent COVID-19. The CDR3 runs from the conserved cysteine through the conserved F or W. The D gene is left open where the match is weak. Some rows have no size entry. The others give once, few or many, or a class for an expanded clone.

CDR3aa: CASSSGLDNEQFF
CDR3nt: TGTGCCAGTTCTAGCGGGCTAGACAATGAGCAGTTCTTC
abundance: -
j_gene: TRBJ2-1
d_gene: TRBD2
v_gene: TRBV19

CDR3aa: CASTENSGNTIYF
CDR3nt: TGTGCCAGCACAGAAAACTCTGGAAACACCATATATTTT
abundance: -
j_gene: TRBJ1-3
d_gene: -
v_gene: TRBV16

CDR3aa: CAISAGTSGVYNEQFF
CDR3nt: TGTGCCATCAGTGCCGGGACTAGCGGGGTATACAATGAGCAGTTCTTC
abundance: -
j_gene: TRBJ2-1
d_gene: TRBD2
v_gene: TRBV10-3

CDR3aa: CASSLGLAGGEQFF
CDR3nt: TGTGCCAGCAGCCTGGGACTAGCGGGAGGGGAGCAGTTCTTC
abundance: once
j_gene: TRBJ2-1
d_gene: TRBD2
v_gene: TRBV7-9

CDR3aa: CASSGTGDTGELFF
CDR3nt: TGCGCCAGCTCCGGGACAGGGGACACCGGGGAGCTGTTTTTT
abundance: -
j_gene: TRBJ2-2
d_gene: TRBD1
v_gene: TRBV5-1

CDR3aa: CASSGSGGHHSSSYNEQFF
CDR3nt: TGCGCCAGCAGCGGATCAGGGGGCCATCACTCCAGCTCCTACAATGAGCAGTTCTTC
abundance: -
j_gene: TRBJ2-1
d_gene: TRBD1
v_gene: TRBV5-1

CDR3aa: CSVIRVVGAGVNTQYF
CDR3nt: TGCAGCGTAATACGAGTGGTGGGGGCGGGAGTAAATACGCAGTATTTT
abundance: -
j_gene: TRBJ2-3
d_gene: -
v_gene: TRBV29-1

CDR3aa: CATSSNRGLAGGPGEQYF
CDR3nt: TGTGCCACCTCAAGCAACAGGGGACTAGCGGGAGGGCCGGGCGAGCAGTACTTC
abundance: -
j_gene: TRBJ2-7
d_gene: TRBD2
v_gene: TRBV15

CDR3aa: CASSLDGSGEQYF
CDR3nt: TGTGCCAGCAGCTTAGATGGGTCGGGTGAGCAGTACTTC
abundance: -
j_gene: TRBJ2-7
d_gene: -
v_gene: TRBV11-2

CDR3aa: CASSETTREQFF
CDR3nt: TGTGCCAGCAGTGAAACTACTAGAGAGCAGTTCTTC
abundance: -
j_gene: TRBJ2-1
d_gene: -
v_gene: TRBV25-1

CDR3aa: CASSAQGALPQHF
CDR3nt: TGTGCCAGTTCAGCGCAGGGGGCCTTGCCCCAGCATTTT
abundance: -
j_gene: TRBJ1-5
d_gene: TRBD1
v_gene: TRBV19

CDR3aa: CASRNGLRSEQYF
CDR3nt: TGTGCCAGCAGGAACGGCCTGAGGAGCGAGCAGTACTTC
abundance: -
j_gene: TRBJ2-7
d_gene: -
v_gene: TRBV6-6

CDR3aa: CASRNGGTYEQYF
CDR3nt: TGTGCCAGTAGAAACGGGGGGACTTACGAGCAGTACTTC
abundance: -
j_gene: TRBJ2-7
d_gene: TRBD2
v_gene: TRBV19

CDR3aa: CASSPDRTDVYTF
CDR3nt: TGTGCCAGCTCACCTGACAGGACTGATGTCTACACCTTC
abundance: once
j_gene: TRBJ1-2
d_gene: -
v_gene: TRBV18

CDR3aa: CASSYRGERQPQHF
CDR3nt: TGTGCCAGCAGTTACCGGGGGGAGCGGCAGCCCCAGCATTTT
abundance: -
j_gene: TRBJ1-5
d_gene: -
v_gene: TRBV6-6

CDR3aa: CASSASRVYQETQYF
CDR3nt: TGCGCCAGCAGTGCCTCGAGGGTTTACCAAGAGACCCAGTACTTC
abundance: few
j_gene: TRBJ2-5
d_gene: -
v_gene: TRBV10-2

CDR3aa: CASSSQGFNTEAFF
CDR3nt: TGCGCCAGCAGCAGTCAGGGGTTCAACACTGAAGCTTTCTTT
abundance: -
j_gene: TRBJ1-1
d_gene: -
v_gene: TRBV5-1

CDR3aa: CASSSRRGGTGELFF
CDR3nt: TGTGCCAGCAGCTCTCGAAGGGGGGGCACCGGGGAGCTGTTTTTT
abundance: once
j_gene: TRBJ2-2
d_gene: -
v_gene: TRBV7-9

CDR3aa: CASSVTEDYEQYF
CDR3nt: TGTGCCAGCTCGGTCACAGAAGACTACGAGCAGTACTTC
abundance: -
j_gene: TRBJ2-7
d_gene: -
v_gene: TRBV18

CDR3aa: CASSFRQGRETQYF
CDR3nt: TGCGCCAGCAGCTTCCGGCAGGGGCGAGAGACCCAGTACTTC
abundance: -
j_gene: TRBJ2-5
d_gene: -
v_gene: TRBV5-1

CDR3aa: CASSQATGQNIQYF
CDR3nt: TGCGCCAGCAGCCAAGCTACAGGGCAAAACATTCAGTACTTC
abundance: -
j_gene: TRBJ2-4
d_gene: -
v_gene: TRBV4-1

CDR3aa: CASSTTWANYNEQFF
CDR3nt: TGTGCCAGCAGCACAACGTGGGCTAACTACAATGAGCAGTTCTTC
abundance: -
j_gene: TRBJ2-1
d_gene: -
v_gene: TRBV5-5

CDR3aa: CASSLRDRYYNEQFF
CDR3nt: TGTGCCAGCAGCCTACGGGACAGATATTACAATGAGCAGTTCTTC
abundance: -
j_gene: TRBJ2-1
d_gene: TRBD1
v_gene: TRBV5-4

CDR3aa: CACRGFGSGANVLTF
CDR3nt: TGTGCCTGTCGAGGATTTGGCTCTGGGGCCAACGTCCTGACTTTC
abundance: -
j_gene: TRBJ2-6
d_gene: -
v_gene: TRBV19

CDR3aa: CATRPAGTSGREQYF
CDR3nt: TGTGCCACCCGTCCTGCCGGGACTAGCGGGAGGGAGCAGTACTTC
abundance: -
j_gene: TRBJ2-7
d_gene: TRBD2
v_gene: TRBV7-2

CDR3aa: CATSDLDGSGTGELFF
CDR3nt: TGTGCCACCAGTGATTTAGACGGGAGTGGCACCGGGGAGCTGTTTTTT
abundance: -
j_gene: TRBJ2-2
d_gene: -
v_gene: TRBV24-1

CDR3aa: CASSVDYLSTDTQYF
CDR3nt: TGTGCCAGCAGCGTGGACTACCTTAGCACAGATACGCAGTATTTT
abundance: -
j_gene: TRBJ2-3
d_gene: -
v_gene: TRBV7-2

CDR3aa: CASSLLGSSNQPQHF
CDR3nt: TGTGCCAGCAGCCTGTTGGGCAGCTCCAATCAGCCCCAGCATTTT
abundance: -
j_gene: TRBJ1-5
d_gene: -
v_gene: TRBV28

CDR3aa: CASSSRLAGGLSEQFF
CDR3nt: TGCGCCAGCAGCTCCCGACTAGCGGGAGGACTATCTGAGCAGTTCTTC
abundance: -
j_gene: TRBJ2-1
d_gene: TRBD2
v_gene: TRBV5-1

CDR3aa: CASSSGSDYEQYF
CDR3nt: TGTGCCAGCAGCTCCGGGTCCGACTACGAGCAGTACTTC
abundance: -
j_gene: TRBJ2-7
d_gene: -
v_gene: TRBV7-2

CDR3aa: CASSISQGNEQYF
CDR3nt: TGTGCCAGTAGTATATCACAGGGGAACGAGCAGTACTTC
abundance: -
j_gene: TRBJ2-7
d_gene: TRBD1
v_gene: TRBV19

CDR3aa: CAWSGSLPGLKLFF
CDR3nt: TGTGCCTGGAGTGGATCACTACCGGGACTGAAACTGTTTTTT
abundance: -
j_gene: TRBJ1-4
d_gene: -
v_gene: TRBV30